This T cell receptor beta chain emerged from a study of control samples from healthy donors and cancer patients. The CDR3 covers 12 residues. Trimming removed 5 bases at V and 4 bases at J, with 9 bases between. Germline CDR1 and CDR2: SGHNT and YYREEE (reference sequence). The method was immunoSEQ multiplex PCR; TCRdb's version includes in-frame clones alone and lacks a portion of them. Among 130,000 to 150,000 clones listed, roughly 93% were seen once. The origin of this receptor is a man between 18 and 35 years old in good health. The rearrangement joins TRBV5-4 to TRBJ1-2; D unclear. The sequencing input was blood. CDR3 sequence: CASSSQPYGYTF. CDR3 DNA sequence: TGTGCCAGCAGTTCACAGCCCTATGGCTACACCTTC.